A single sample gave rise to the 17 T cell receptor beta chains below, sequenced in a study of cytomegalovirus exposure and HLA in healthy donors (dated by TCRdb to about 2017). Libraries came from the immunoSEQ multiplex PCR assay. For the multiplex PCR, a mixture combining 60 forward primers for TCR Vbeta segments and 13 reverse primers for TCR Jbeta segments was used. TCRdb provides this immuneACCESS table in a form limited to in-frame rearrangements. Some clones are lacking; in checked studies, under half of them reflect an unresolved V gene, and why the rest are absent is not known. The sample table shows 95,000 to 150,000 clones, and approximately 67% are seen once. 1.5% of the sample goes to the ten largest clones. Source material: PBMCs. The receptors originated from a man younger than 30 in good health and CMV-seronegative.

The chain joins TRBV7-9 to TRBJ2-7; possible D gene TRBD1, 6 bases. The germline gives CDR1 SEHNR, CDR2 FQNEAQ (reference sequence). This CDR3 has 13 residues. V shed 7 bases and J shed 1 base, with 11 bases lying between them. The CDR3 loop reads CASTRDKSYEQYF. CDR3 nucleotide sequence: TGTGCCAGCACCAGGGACAAATCCTACGAGCAGTACTTC. Using reference TRBV7-9 and TRBJ2-7 for the parts outside the CDR3, the full variable domain is DTGVSQNPRHKITKRGQNVTFRCDPISEHNRLYWYRQTLGQGPEFLTYFQNEAQLEKSRLLSDRFSAERPKGSFSTLEIQRTEQGDSAMYLCASTRDKSYEQYFGPGTRLTVT.

The DNA of the CDR3 is TGCGCCAGCAGCTTGATATCGGGACAGGGCTACGAGCAGTACTTC. This sequence encodes CASSLISGQGYEQYF. The chain combines TRBV5-1 with TRBJ2-7, with 9 bases that match TRBD1. The V segment lost 1 base and the J segment 3 bases; nucleotides outside the gene matches: 5. The CDR3 is 15 amino acids. Germline V gene data show CDR1 as SGHRS and CDR2 as YFSETQ.

This rearrangement joins TRBV28 to TRBJ1-1; TRBD1 is a possible D gene (6 bases). Germline values: CDR1 MDHEN, CDR2 SYDVKM. The V end lost 5 bases, the J end lost 11 bases, and 18 bases lay between the germline ends. The CDR3 consists of 13 residues. CDR3 amino acids: CASSRNTGSTAFF. CDR3 DNA sequence: TGTGCCAGCAGTCGAAATACAGGGAGCACTGCTTTCTTT.

V gene TRBV30 combines with J gene TRBJ2-3; a possible D gene is TRBD2 (5 bases). The CDR3 loop spans 11 amino acids. Trimming took off 5 bases at V and 3 bases at J, with 6 bases between the two ends. Germline assignment: CDR1 GTSNPN and CDR2 SVGIG (reference sequence). This CDR3 is CAWGGTDTQYF. Written as DNA, the CDR3 is TGTGCCTGGGGCGGGACAGATACGCAGTATTTT.

Written as DNA, the CDR3 is TGTGCCAGCAGTTTTGGTCAGAACTACGAGCAGTACTTC. This encodes CASSFGQNYEQYF. The rearrangement links TRBV27 to TRBJ2-7; D gene uncertain. The CDR3 contains 13 residues. Trimming stripped 3 bases from V and 3 bases from J, with 9 bases between. The germline V gene has CDR1 MNHEY and CDR2 SMNVEV (reference sequence).

The J gene is TRBJ2-5, the V gene TRBV29-1, with 9 bases fitting TRBD1. The CDR3 is 12 amino acids. Looked up from germline, CDR1 is SQVTM and CDR2 is ANQGSEA. This chain's CDR3 is CGGGQGLETQYF. The CDR3 nucleotides read TGCGGGGGGGGACAGGGCCTAGAGACCCAGTACTTC.

This clone was counted only a few times. This chain connects TRBV6-5 to TRBJ1-1, with 7 nucleotides matching TRBD1. Germline V lookup: CDR1 MNHEY, CDR2 SVGAGI. Trimming at V came to 6 bases and at J to 3 bases, leaving 7 bases not matched to a gene. The CDR3 contains 14 residues. The CDR3 coding sequence is TGTGCCAGCAGACTGACAGGGTCTGACACTGAAGCTTTCTTT. It specifies CASRLTGSDTEAFF.

The V and J genes are TRBV6-4 and TRBJ2-5; the D gene is possibly TRBD2 (6 bases). The CDR3 sequence is 13 residues long. V lost 2 bases and J 4 bases, leaving 8 bases between the germline ends. CDR1 MRHNA and CDR2 SNTAGT come from the germline V gene. The CDR3 DNA reads as TGTGCCAGCAGTGACGGGCGGGGAGAGACCCAGTACTTC. Its protein product is CASSDGRGETQYF.

This clone showed up just a few times. V and J are TRBV7-2 and TRBJ2-2; D is unresolved. This CDR3 region has 13 residues. Germline V gene data show CDR1 as SGHTA and CDR2 as FQGNSA. V lost 5 bases, J lost 6 bases, and 10 bases lay in between. In nucleotides, the CDR3 is TGTGCCAGCAGCCCCAGACTCCCCGGGGAGCTGTTTTTT. As protein: CASSPRLPGELFF.

The V and J genes are TRBV6-5 and TRBJ1-4; D remains ambiguous. CDR3 length equals 12 residues. V shed 5 bases and J shed 8 bases, with 9 bases lying between them. Germline V lookup: CDR1 MNHEY, CDR2 SVGAGI. The DNA for the CDR3 is TGTGCCAGCAGTCAGCGAGGGGAAAAACTGTTTTTT. This encodes CASSQRGEKLFF.

This clone was detected only once. The chain combines TRBV7-2 with TRBJ2-5, with unresolved D. Germline CDR1 is SGHTA and CDR2 is FQGNSA. Trimming shortened V by 5 bases and J by 3 bases, and 7 bases separated the two germline ends. The CDR3 runs 12 residues. CDR3 loop: CASSRLKETQYF. The CDR3 coding sequence is TGTGCCAGCAGCCGCCTAAAAGAGACCCAGTACTTC.

This clone was recorded only once. J is TRBJ2-5 and V is TRBV2, with 8 bases identical to TRBD2. The V gene's germline CDR1 is SNHLY and CDR2 FYNNEI. This CDR3 is 14 amino acids long. V dropped 7 bases and J dropped 1; count of bases not matched to a gene: 5. CDR3 bases: TGTGCCAGCATGTTAACTAGCGGCCAAGAGACCCAGTACTTC. Its translation: CASMLTSGQETQYF.

The chain joins TRBV5-1 to TRBJ2-7; 10 positions match TRBD2. Germline V gene data show CDR1 as SGHRS and CDR2 as YFSETQ. This CDR3 spans 14 amino acids. V lost 4 bases to trimming and J lost 7 bases; unmatched junction nucleotides: 8. CDR3 bases: TGCGCCAGCAGCACCACAGCGGGAGGGCAGGAGCAGTACTTC. Amino acid sequence: CASSTTAGGQEQYF.

The table lists this clone with a few counts. J is TRBJ2-5 and V is TRBV2, with TRBD2 matching over 13 bases. V lost 6 bases and J lost 4; bases outside the gene matches: 2. This CDR3 is built from 14 residues. Germline values: CDR1 SNHLY, CDR2 FYNNEI. CDR3 DNA sequence: TGTGCCAGCAGGACTAGCGGGGGGCGAGAGACCCAGTACTTC. It translates to CASRTSGGRETQYF.

This chain uses TRBV6-5 with TRBJ2-7; 9 bases agree with TRBD2. With 7 bases clipped from V and 3 bases from J, the junction kept 7 bases outside the gene matches. This CDR3 has 14 amino acids. CDR1 and CDR2 from the germline V gene are MNHEY and SVGAGI. CDR3 sequence: CASIPSGKNYEQYF. CDR3 coding DNA: TGTGCCAGCATCCCTAGCGGGAAAAACTACGAGCAGTACTTC.

The V call is TRBV19, the J call TRBJ1-2, with a possible D match to TRBD1 (6 bases). V lost 3 bases, J lost 7 bases, and 9 bases lay in between. Germline loops: CDR1 LNHDA, CDR2 SQIVND (reference sequence). The CDR3 has 12 amino acids. The CDR3 is CASSITGFGYTF. The CDR3 coding sequence is TGTGCCAGTAGTATCACAGGGTTTGGCTACACCTTC.

Comment on this clone: A read error may produce the germline difference seen at one junction end. V is TRBV27 and J is TRBJ1-2, with D perhaps matching TRBD1 (6 bases). The length of the CDR3 is 16 residues. Germline-derived CDR1 and CDR2 are MNHEY and SMNVEV (reference sequence). CDR3 nucleotide sequence: TGTGTCAGCAAAAACACAGGGACCGTACCTAACTATGGCTACACCTTC. Protein sequence: CVSKNTGTVPNYGYTF.